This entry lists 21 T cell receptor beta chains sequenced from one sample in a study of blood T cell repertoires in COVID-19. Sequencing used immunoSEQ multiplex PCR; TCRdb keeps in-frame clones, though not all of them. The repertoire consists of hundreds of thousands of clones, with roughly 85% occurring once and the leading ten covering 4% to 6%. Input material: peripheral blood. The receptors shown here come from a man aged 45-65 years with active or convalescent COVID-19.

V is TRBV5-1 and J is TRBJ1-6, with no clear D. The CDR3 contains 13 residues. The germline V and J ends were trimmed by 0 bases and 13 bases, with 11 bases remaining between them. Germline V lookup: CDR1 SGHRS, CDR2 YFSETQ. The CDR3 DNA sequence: TGCGCCAGCAGCTTGGGACAAGATCTTCCCCTCCACTTT. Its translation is CASSLGQDLPLHF.

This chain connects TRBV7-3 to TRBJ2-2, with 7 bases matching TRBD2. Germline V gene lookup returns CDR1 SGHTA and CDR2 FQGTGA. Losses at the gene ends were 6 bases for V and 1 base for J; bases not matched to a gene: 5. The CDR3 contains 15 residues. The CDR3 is CASSPQRENTGELFF. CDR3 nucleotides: TGTGCCAGCAGTCCCCAGCGGGAGAACACCGGGGAGCTGTTTTTT.

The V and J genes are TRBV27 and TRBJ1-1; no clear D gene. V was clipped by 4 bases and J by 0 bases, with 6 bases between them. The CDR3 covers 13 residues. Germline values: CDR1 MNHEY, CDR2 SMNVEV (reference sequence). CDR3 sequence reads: CASSSSLNTEAFF. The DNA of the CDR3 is TGTGCCAGCAGTTCCTCTCTGAACACTGAAGCTTTCTTT.

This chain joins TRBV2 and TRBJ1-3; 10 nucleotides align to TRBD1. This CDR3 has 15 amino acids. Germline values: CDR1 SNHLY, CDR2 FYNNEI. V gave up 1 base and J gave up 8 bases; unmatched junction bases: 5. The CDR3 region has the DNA TGTGCCAGCAGTGAAGGGACAGGGGGAAAACACACCATATATTTT. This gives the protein CASSEGTGGKHTIYF.

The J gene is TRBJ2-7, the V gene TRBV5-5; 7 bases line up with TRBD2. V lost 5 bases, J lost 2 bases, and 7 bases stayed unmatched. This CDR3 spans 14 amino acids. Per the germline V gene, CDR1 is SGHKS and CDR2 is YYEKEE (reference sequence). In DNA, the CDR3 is TGTGCCAGCAGTCGCCAGGGACTACCCTACGAGCAGTACTTC. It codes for CASSRQGLPYEQYF.

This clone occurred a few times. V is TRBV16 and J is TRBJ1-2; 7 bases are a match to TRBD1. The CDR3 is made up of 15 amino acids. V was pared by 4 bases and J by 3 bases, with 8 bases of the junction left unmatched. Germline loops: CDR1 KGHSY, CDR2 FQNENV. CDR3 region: CASSPRDSSYYGYTF. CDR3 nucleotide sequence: TGTGCCAGCAGCCCAAGGGACAGTTCCTACTATGGCTACACCTTC.

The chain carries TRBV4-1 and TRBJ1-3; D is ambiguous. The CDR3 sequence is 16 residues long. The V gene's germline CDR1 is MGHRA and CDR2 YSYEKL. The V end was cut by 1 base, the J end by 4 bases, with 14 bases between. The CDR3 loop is CASSQGEGRRGNTIYF. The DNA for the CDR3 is TGCGCCAGCAGCCAAGGAGAGGGCAGAAGAGGAAACACCATATATTTT.

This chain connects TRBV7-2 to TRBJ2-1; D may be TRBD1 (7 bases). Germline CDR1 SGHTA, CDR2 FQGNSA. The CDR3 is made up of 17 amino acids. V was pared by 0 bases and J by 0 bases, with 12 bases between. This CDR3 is CASSLALAGGSYNEQFF. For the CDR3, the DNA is TGTGCCAGCAGCTTAGCACTAGCAGGGGGCTCCTACAATGAGCAGTTCTTC.

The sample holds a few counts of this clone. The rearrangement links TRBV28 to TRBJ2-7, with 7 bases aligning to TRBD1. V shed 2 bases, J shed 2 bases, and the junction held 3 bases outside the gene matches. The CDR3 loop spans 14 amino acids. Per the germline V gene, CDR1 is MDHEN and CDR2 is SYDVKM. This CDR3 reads CASSLGTDTYEQYF. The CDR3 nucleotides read TGTGCCAGCAGTTTAGGGACAGATACCTACGAGCAGTACTTC.

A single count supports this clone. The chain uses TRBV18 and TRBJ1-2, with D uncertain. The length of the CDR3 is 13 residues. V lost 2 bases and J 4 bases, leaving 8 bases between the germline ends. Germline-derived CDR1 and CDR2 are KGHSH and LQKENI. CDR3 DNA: TGTGCCAGCTCACCAGCCAGTTTCTATGGCTACACCTTC. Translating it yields CASSPASFYGYTF.

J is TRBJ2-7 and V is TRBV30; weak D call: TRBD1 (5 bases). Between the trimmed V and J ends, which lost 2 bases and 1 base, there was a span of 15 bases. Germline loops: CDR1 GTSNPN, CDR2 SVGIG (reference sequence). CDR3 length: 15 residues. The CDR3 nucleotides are TGTGCCTGGAGTTCGGAACAGGCGATTTCCTACGAGCAGTACTTC. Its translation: CAWSSEQAISYEQYF.

CDR3 in DNA: TGTGCCAGCAGTACGAACGCCGGGACTAGCGTTTTGAATGAGCAGTTCTTC. As protein: CASSTNAGTSVLNEQFF. The chain combines TRBV13 with TRBJ2-1, with 10 bases lining up with TRBD2. Germline lookup yields CDR1 PRHDT and CDR2 FYEKMQ (reference sequence). The CDR3 spans 17 residues. J lost 7 bases, V lost 6 bases, and 15 bases had no gene match.

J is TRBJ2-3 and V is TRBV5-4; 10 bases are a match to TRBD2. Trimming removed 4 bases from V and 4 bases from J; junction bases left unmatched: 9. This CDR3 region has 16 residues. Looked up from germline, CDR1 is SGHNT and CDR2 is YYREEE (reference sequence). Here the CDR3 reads CASSTGLAVTSDTQYF. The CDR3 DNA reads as TGTGCCAGCAGCACCGGACTAGCGGTAACCTCAGATACGCAGTATTTT.

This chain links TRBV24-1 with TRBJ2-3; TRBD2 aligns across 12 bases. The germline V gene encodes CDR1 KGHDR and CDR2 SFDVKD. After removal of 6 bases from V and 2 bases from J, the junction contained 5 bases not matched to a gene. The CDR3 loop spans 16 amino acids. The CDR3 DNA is TGTGCCACCAGTAGAGGACTAGCGGGGCACACAGATACGCAGTATTTT. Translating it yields CATSRGLAGHTDTQYF.

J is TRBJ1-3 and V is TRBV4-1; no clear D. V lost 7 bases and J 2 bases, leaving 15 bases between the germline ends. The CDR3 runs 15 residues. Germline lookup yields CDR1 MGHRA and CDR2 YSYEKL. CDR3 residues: CASTPTGSTGNTIYF. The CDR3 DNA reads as TGCGCCAGCACCCCCACCGGGTCCACTGGAAACACCATATATTTT.

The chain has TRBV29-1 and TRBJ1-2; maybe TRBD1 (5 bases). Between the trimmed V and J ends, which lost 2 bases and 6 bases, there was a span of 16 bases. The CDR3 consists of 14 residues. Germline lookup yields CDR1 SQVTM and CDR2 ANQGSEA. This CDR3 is CSVEPGLTANGYTF. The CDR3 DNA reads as TGCAGCGTTGAACCGGGACTTACGGCGAATGGCTACACCTTC.

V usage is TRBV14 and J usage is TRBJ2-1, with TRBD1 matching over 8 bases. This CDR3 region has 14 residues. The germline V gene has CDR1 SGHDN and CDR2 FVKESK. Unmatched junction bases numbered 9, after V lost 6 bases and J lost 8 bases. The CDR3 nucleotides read TGTGCCAGCAGGGAGACAGGGGCTTCGTATGAGCAGTTCTTC. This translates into CASRETGASYEQFF.

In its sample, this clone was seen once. In nucleotides, the CDR3 is TGTGCCAGCAGTCAAGGACGGGGCTATGGCTACACCTTC. Translation: CASSQGRGYGYTF. The chain employs TRBV28 and TRBJ1-2, with D unclear. The CDR3 has 13 residues. V was trimmed by 5 bases and J by 4 bases, leaving 11 bases between them. Germline V gives CDR1 MDHEN, CDR2 SYDVKM.

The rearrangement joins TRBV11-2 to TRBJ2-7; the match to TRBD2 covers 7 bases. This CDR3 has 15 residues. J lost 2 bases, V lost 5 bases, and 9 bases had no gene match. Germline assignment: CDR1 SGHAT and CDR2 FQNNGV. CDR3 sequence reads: CASSVLASIPYEQYF. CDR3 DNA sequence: TGTGCCAGCAGCGTACTAGCGTCTATTCCCTACGAGCAGTACTTC.

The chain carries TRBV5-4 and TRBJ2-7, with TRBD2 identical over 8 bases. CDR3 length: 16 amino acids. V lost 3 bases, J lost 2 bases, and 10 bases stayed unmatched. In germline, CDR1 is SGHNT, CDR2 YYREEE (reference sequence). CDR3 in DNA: TGTGCCAGCAGCTCTCCTATAGCGGGATCTCCCTACGAGCAGTACTTC. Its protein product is CASSSPIAGSPYEQYF. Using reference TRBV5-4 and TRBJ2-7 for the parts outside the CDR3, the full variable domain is ETGVTQSPTHLIKTRGQQVTLRCSSQSGHNTVSWYQQALGQGPQFIFQYYREEENGRGNFPPRFSGLQFPNYSSELNVNALELDDSALYLCASSSPIAGSPYEQYFGPGTRLTVT.

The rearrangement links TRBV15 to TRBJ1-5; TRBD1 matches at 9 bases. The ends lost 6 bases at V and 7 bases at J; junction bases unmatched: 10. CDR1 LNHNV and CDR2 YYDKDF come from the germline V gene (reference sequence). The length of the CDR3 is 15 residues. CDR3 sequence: CATSPGTGFEQPQHF. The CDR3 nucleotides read TGTGCCACCAGTCCCGGGACAGGGTTTGAACAGCCCCAGCATTTT.